Below, one T cell receptor (beta chain) is given with its context. These data are taken from a study of T cell changes during pregnancy in multiple sclerosis. Germline trimming cut 4 bases from V and 6 bases from J; bases unmatched to any gene: 9. The CDR3 extends over 14 amino acids. Germline V gene data show CDR1 as SQVTM and CDR2 as ANQGSEA. TCRdb's copy holds only in-frame clones and misses some; the assay was immunoSEQ multiplex PCR. The sample lists approximately 65,000 clones; about 89% were seen once. The chain is built from TRBV29-1 and TRBJ1-1, with 9 nucleotides matching TRBD1. The clonotype was recovered from a female donor with multiple sclerosis, enrolled in a pregnancy study. The sequenced sample was CD4+ T cells from peripheral blood mononuclear cells, obtained in the first trimester of pregnancy. The CDR3 is CSVGGTGLVPEAFF. DNA of the CDR3: TGCAGCGTTGGGGGGACAGGGTTGGTCCCTGAAGCTTTCTTT.